What follows describes a single TCR beta chain. Its antigen remains unknown. The data were taken from a study of early stage breast cancer tumors. Study-wide points: Chain pairing and CD4, CD8 or FOXP3 expression were not captured.

TCRdb's table, derived via immunoSEQ multiplex PCR, lists solely in-frame clones and lacks some. The repertoire holds fewer than 25,000 clones, roughly 67% seen once, with around 9.5% in the top ten. The ends lost 4 bases at V and 5 bases at J; junction bases unmatched: 8. From germline, CDR1 is SGHNT and CDR2 YYREEE (reference sequence). This CDR3 region has 14 residues. The sample comprised breast tumor tissue. The chain combines TRBV5-4 with TRBJ2-7, with 8 bases identical to TRBD1. The TCR was taken from a person between 55 and 69 years old with breast cancer. Here the CDR3 DNA reads TGTGCCAGCAGCCTGGGGGACAGGATCAACGAGCAGTACTTC. Residues: CASSLGDRINEQYF.